This T cell receptor beta chain was obtained from a study of T cell repertoires in cytomegalovirus infection. This clonotype was seen repeatedly, ten times or more. The CDR3 loop spans 16 amino acids. The germline V gene encodes CDR1 GTSNPN and CDR2 SVGIG (reference sequence). V was trimmed by 2 bases and J by 4 bases, leaving 20 bases between them. TCRdb ran MiXCR on the reads and lists one entry per CDR3 protein. Altogether 150,000 to 200,000 distinct CDR3 sequences are present, approximately 9.6% being singletons, with the ten largest covering around 4.4%. The receptor was derived from a human donor in good health (CMV status not recorded). Some clones in this sample may be carry-over from other donors' samples. The sample taken for sequencing was PBMCs. This sequence joins TRBV30 and TRBJ1-2; D is possibly TRBD1 (6 bases). CDR3 amino acids: CAWSKTPAGVPYGYTF. CDR3 nucleotides: TGTGCCTGGAGTAAGACCCCGGCAGGGGTGCCCTATGGCTACACCTTC.